This T cell receptor beta chain was profiled in a study of shared clonotypes between healthy human individuals. Study-wide context: The plates for each donor numbered three CD4 naive, three CD4 memory, two CD8 naive and one CD8 memory.

Replicate PCRs run on sorted subsets employed approximately 0.2 ug DNA, about 27,000 T cell genomes. Clones were sequenced by immunoSEQ multiplex PCR, and TCRdb holds only the in-frame ones, with some missing. The table lists 2,500,000 or so clones, about 92% of them singletons. Germline V gene sequence: CDR1 KGHSH, CDR2 LQKENI. V was cut by 6 bases and J by 5 bases, with 17 bases left in between. This CDR3 has 14 amino acids. The source is a man aged 18 to 35 in good health. Sequenced material: naive CD4+ T cells sorted from blood. The subset denotes: CD45RA+ positively selected. The V call is TRBV18, the J call TRBJ2-7; D possibly matches TRBD1 or TRBD2 (5 bases each). The CDR3 DNA sequence: TGTGCCAGCTCTATCGAGGGGCTGATAAACGAGCAGTACTTC. Its protein product is CASSIEGLINEQYF.